This T cell receptor beta chain was captured by sequencing in a study of shared clonotypes between healthy human individuals. Study-wide results and caveats: Clonotype sharing among donors was thought likely to change with sequencing depth.

The table came from immunoSEQ multiplex PCR; TCRdb's copy has only in-frame clones and leaves some out. The sample carries some 2.1 million clones, around 96% recorded once. In the case of this clone: Its antigen is not identified.

The ends were cut back, 3 bases at V and 2 bases at J, with 12 bases in the middle. Germline V gives CDR1 SGHRS, CDR2 YFSETQ. This CDR3 region has 15 residues. Naive CD8 cells, CD45RO-negative and positively selected for CCR7, excluded terminally differentiated effector memory CD45RA+ cells. Among the donors, all were Caucasian adults who lived in Nashville, Tennessee. Input material: naive CD8+ T cells sorted from blood. The chain has TRBV5-1 and TRBJ2-1; maybe TRBD2 (5 bases). The TCR originated in a man aged 18 to 29 in good health. CDR3 DNA: TGCGCCAGCAGCTCGGGAAGTTTGACCTACAATGAGCAGTTCTTC. This translates into CASSSGSLTYNEQFF. Looking up the rest from reference TRBV5-1 and TRBJ2-1 gives the full variable domain: KAGVTQTPRYLIKTRGQQVTLSCSPISGHRSVSWYQQTPGQGLQFLFEYFSETQRNKGNFPGRFSGRQFSNSRSEMNVSTLELGDSALYLCASSSGSLTYNEQFFGPGTRLTVL.